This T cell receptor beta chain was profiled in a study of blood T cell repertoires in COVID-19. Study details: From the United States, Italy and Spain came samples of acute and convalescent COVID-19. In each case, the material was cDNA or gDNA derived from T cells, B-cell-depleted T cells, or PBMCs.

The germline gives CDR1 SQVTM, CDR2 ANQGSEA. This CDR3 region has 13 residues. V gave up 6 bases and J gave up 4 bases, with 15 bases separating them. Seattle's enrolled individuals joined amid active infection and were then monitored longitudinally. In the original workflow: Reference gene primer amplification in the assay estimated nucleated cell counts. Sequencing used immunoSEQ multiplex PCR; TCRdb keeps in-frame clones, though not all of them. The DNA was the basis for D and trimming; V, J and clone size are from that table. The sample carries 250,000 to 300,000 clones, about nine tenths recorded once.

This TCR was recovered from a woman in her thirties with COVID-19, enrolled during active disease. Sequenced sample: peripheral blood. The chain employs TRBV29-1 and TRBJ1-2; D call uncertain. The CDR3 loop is CSVEGMETYGYTF. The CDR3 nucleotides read TGCAGCGTAGAGGGAATGGAAACCTATGGCTACACCTTC.